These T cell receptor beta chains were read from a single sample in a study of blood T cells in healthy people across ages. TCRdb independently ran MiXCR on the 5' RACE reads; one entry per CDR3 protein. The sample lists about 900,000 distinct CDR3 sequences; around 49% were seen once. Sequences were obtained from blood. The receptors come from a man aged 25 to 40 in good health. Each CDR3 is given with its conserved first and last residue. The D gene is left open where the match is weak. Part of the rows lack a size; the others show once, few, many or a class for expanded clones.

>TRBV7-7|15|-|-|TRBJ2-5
TGTGCTAGCAGCTTAGGTCTAGCTCTTGGGGAGACCCAGTACTTC
CASSLGLALGETQYF
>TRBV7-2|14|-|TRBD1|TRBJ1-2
TGTGCCAGCAGCTTAGTAGGGACAGGGGATGGCTACACCTTC
CASSLVGTGDGYTF
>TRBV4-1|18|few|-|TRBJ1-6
TGCGCCAGCAGCCCACAGGGAGGGGTCAGCTCCTATAATTCACCCCTCCACTTT
CASSPQGGVSSYNSPLHF
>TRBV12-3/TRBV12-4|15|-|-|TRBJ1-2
TGTGCCAGCAGGCCAAACCCGACAGTTGGGTATGGCTACACCTTC
CASRPNPTVGYGYTF
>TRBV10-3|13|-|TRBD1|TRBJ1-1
TGTGCCATCAGAAAACAGGGGGACACTGAAGCTTTCTTT
CAIRKQGDTEAFF
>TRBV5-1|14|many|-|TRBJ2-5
TGTGCCAGCAGCTTAGGTGCAGGACAAGAGACCCAGTACTTC
CASSLGAGQETQYF
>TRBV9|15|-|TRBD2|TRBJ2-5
TGTGCCAGCAGCGTAGAGAGCGGGGGAAGCTACGGGCAGTACTTC
CASSVESGGSYGQYF
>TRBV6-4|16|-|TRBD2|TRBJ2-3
TGTGCCAGCAGTGAGGAGGCGGGGGGCTCCACAGATACGCAGTATTTT
CASSEEAGGSTDTQYF
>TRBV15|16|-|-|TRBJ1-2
TGTGCCACCAGCAGAGAGACCTGGAACAGGTCCTATGGCTACACCTTC
CATSRETWNRSYGYTF
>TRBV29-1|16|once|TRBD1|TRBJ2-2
TGCAGCGTTGAAGATCAAGCAGGGGGGAACACCGGGGAGCTGTTTTTT
CSVEDQAGGNTGELFF
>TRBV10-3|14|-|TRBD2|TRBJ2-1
TGTGCCATCAGCCGGACTAGCGGAAACAATGAGCAGTTCTTC
CAISRTSGNNEQFF
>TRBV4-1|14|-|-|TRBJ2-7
TGCGCCAGCAGCCAAGAGGGGAATCCCTACGAGCAGTACTTC
CASSQEGNPYEQYF
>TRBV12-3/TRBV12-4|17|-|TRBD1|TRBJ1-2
TGTGCCAGCAGTTTAGGTGTGACAGGGGGTCCTAACTATGGCTACACCTTC
CASSLGVTGGPNYGYTF
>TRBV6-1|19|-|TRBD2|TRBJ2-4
TGTGCCAGCAGTCAAAGGGTCAGCGGGGACGTGGTTGCCAAAAACATTCAGTACTTC
CASSQRVSGDVVAKNIQYF
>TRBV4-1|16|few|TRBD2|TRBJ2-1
TGCGCCAGCAGCCAAGATCCAGCGGGGGACCCCAATGAGCAGTTCTTC
CASSQDPAGDPNEQFF
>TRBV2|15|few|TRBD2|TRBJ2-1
TGTGCCAGCAGTGGGGATAGCGGGGCCTACAATGAGCAGTTCTTC
CASSGDSGAYNEQFF
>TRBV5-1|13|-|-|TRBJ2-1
TGCGCCAGCAGCTTCCGACAGGCCAATGAGCAGTTCTTC
CASSFRQANEQFF
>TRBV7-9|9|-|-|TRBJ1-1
TGTGCCAGCAGGGTTGAAGCTTTCTTT
CASRVEAFF
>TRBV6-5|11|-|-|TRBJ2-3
TGTGCCGTAAGGCTAGCAGATACGCAGTATTTT
CAVRLADTQYF
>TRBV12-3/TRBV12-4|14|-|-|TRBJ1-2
TGTGCCAGCAGTACGAGGACATTTAACTATGGCTACACCTTC
CASSTRTFNYGYTF
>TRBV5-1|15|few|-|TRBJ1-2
TGCGCCAGCAGCTTGGAGGCCAGGAGTGGGTATCGCTACACCTTC
CASSLEARSGYRYTF
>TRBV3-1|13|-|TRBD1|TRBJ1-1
TGTGCCAGCAGCCAGGGACAGTTTTCCGGAGCTTTCTTT
CASSQGQFSGAFF
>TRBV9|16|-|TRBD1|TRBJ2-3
TGTGCCAGCAGCGGGACCCGGACAGGGTCGGGTCATACGCAGTATTTT
CASSGTRTGSGHTQYF
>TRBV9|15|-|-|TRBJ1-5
TGTGCCAGCAGCGTGACAGGTACTAGCAATCAGCCCCAGCATTTT
CASSVTGTSNQPQHF
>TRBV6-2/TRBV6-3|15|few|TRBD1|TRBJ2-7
TGTGCCAGCAGATACGAGACAGGGGTGGATCCCGAGCAGTACTTC
CASRYETGVDPEQYF
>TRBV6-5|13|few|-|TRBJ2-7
TGTGCCAGCAGTTACCAGGGAAACTACGAGCAGTACTTC
CASSYQGNYEQYF
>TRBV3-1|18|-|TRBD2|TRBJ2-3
TGTGCCAACAGCCGCGAGCAGACTAGCGGGTTCGGCACAGATACGCAGTATTTT
CANSREQTSGFGTDTQYF
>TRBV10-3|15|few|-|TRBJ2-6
TGTGCCTCTAACGGAGGGGAATCGGGGGCCAACGTCCTGACTTTC
CASNGGESGANVLTF
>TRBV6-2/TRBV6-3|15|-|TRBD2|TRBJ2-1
TGTGCCAGCACCAAAGGGCGACTAGCGGATAATGAGCAGTTCTTC
CASTKGRLADNEQFF
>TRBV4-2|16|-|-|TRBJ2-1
TGTGCCAGCAGCCAGGACCTAGCGACCACTTACAATGAGCAGTTCTTC
CASSQDLATTYNEQFF
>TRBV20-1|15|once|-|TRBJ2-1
TGCAGTGCCCGCATAACTAGAACGTTCGTGGGTGAGCAGTTCTTC
CSARITRTFVGEQFF
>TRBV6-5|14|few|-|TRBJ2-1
TGTGCCAGCAGTTACTCGCGGCAAGCGAATGAGCAGTTCTTC
CASSYSRQANEQFF
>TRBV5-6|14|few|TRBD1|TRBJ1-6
TGTGCCAGCAGCCAACTCAAACAGGGGTCACCCCTCCACTTT
CASSQLKQGSPLHF
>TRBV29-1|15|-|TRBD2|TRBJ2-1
TGCAGCGTGAGGGGAGGACTAGCGGGGACAAATGAGCAGTTCTTC
CSVRGGLAGTNEQFF
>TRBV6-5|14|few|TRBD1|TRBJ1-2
TGTGCCAGCAGCCTAACAGGGGGTTTCTATGGCTACACCTTC
CASSLTGGFYGYTF
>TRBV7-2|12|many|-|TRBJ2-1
TGTGCCAGCAGCCTAAACAACGTTGAGCAGTTCTTC
CASSLNNVEQFF
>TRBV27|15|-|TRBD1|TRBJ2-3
TGTGCCAGCAGTCCGGAGACAGGGCTTGGAGATACGCGGTATTTT
CASSPETGLGDTRYF
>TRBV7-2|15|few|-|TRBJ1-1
TGTGCCAGCAGCCCACCCCGGGGACTGAACACTGAAGCTTTCTTT
CASSPPRGLNTEAFF
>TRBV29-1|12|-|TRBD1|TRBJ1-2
TGCAGCGTTCGTGACAGGGTCTATGGCTACACCTTC
CSVRDRVYGYTF
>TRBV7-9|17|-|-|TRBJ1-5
TGTGCCAGCAGCTTATCTGGGTACAGCGAGAGCAATCAGCCCCAGCATTTT
CASSLSGYSESNQPQHF
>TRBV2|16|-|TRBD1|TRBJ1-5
TGTGCCAGCAGCCGCCGGGGGCAACAGGGGACTCAGCCCCAGCATTTT
CASSRRGQQGTQPQHF
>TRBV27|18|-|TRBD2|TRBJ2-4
TGTGCCAGCAGCCCCAGACTAGCGGGGGGTGGAGCCAAAAACATTCAGTACTTC
CASSPRLAGGGAKNIQYF
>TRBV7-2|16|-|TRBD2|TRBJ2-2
TGTGCCAGCAGCCAAGGGACTACCATAAACACCGGGGAGCTGTTTTTT
CASSQGTTINTGELFF
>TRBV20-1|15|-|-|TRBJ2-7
TGCAGTGCTAGTGCCGACCAACTGGGAACCTACGAGCAGTACTTC
CSASADQLGTYEQYF
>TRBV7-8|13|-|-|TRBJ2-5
TGTGCCAGCAGCTTATGGCTCGGGGAGACCCAGTACTTC
CASSLWLGETQYF